Listed below are T cell receptor beta chains from one sample, sequenced in a study of STAT3 mutations in large granular lymphocyte leukemia. Using immunoSEQ multiplex PCR, the repertoire was profiled, and TCRdb retains in-frame clones only, with some absent. The profile covers 20,000 to 30,000 clones, with about 95% appearing a single time and approximately 6% taken by the ten largest. Source material: peripheral blood mononuclear cells. All receptors derive from a man aged 35-49 years with T-cell large granular lymphocyte leukemia. Some clones in this sample may be carry-over from other donors' samples. The CDR3 runs from the conserved cysteine through the conserved F or W. D genes are given only for firm matches. Rows may omit the clone size; those that give it use once, few, many or a size class.

J	size	D	V	DNA	CDR3
TRBJ1-3	once	NA	TRBV7-2	TGTGCCAGCAGCCTACAGTACTCTGGAAACACCATATATTTT	CASSLQYSGNTIYF
TRBJ1-5	NA	TRBD1	TRBV15	TGTGCCACCAGCAGGGACAGGGGTAGGGAGCCCCAGCATTTT	CATSRDRGREPQHF
TRBJ2-5	NA	NA	TRBV7-9	TGTGCCAGCAGCCCTGAACCTCACAGGGAAGAGACCCAGTACTTC	CASSPEPHREETQYF
TRBJ2-7	NA	TRBD1	TRBV30	TGTGCCTGGACCACAGCCCGGGGGACAGGGTCCTACGAGCAGTACTTC	CAWTTARGTGSYEQYF
TRBJ2-5	NA	TRBD2	TRBV4-3	TGCGCCAGCAGCCAAACTAGCGGGGGGGCCGAGACCCAGTACTTC	CASSQTSGGAETQYF
TRBJ2-7	NA	TRBD1	TRBV11-2	TGTGCCAGCAGCTTAGCCGGACAGGGGTACTACGAGCAGTACTTC	CASSLAGQGYYEQYF
TRBJ1-2	once	NA	TRBV5-6	TGTGCCAGCAGCGCACAGGGCTATGGCTACACCTTC	CASSAQGYGYTF
TRBJ1-5	NA	NA	TRBV23-1	TGCGCCAGCAGTCACCCGGAGGATTATAGCAATCAGCCCCAGCATTTT	CASSHPEDYSNQPQHF
TRBJ2-7	NA	NA	TRBV18	TGTGCCAGCTCACCACCGGACTCCTACGAGCAGTACTTC	CASSPPDSYEQYF
TRBJ2-7	NA	TRBD2	TRBV5-4	TGTGCCAGCAGCTTGCCTGGGACTAGCTTCTACGAGCAGTACTTC	CASSLPGTSFYEQYF